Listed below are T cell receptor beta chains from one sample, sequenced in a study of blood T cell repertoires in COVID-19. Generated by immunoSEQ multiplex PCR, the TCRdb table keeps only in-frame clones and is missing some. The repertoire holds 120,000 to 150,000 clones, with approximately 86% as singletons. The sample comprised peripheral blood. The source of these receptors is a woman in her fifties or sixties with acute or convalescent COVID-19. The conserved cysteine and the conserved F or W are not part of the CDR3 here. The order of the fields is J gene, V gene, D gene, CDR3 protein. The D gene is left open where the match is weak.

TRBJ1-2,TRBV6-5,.,ASSLGGQDYGYT
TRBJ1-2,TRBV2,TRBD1,ASSERIHPGTGVYGYT
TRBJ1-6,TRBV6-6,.,ASGGVLGSPLH
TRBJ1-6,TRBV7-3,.,ASSLESNSPLH
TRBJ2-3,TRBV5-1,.,ASSLEGLRVPDTQY
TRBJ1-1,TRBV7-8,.,ASSLVQGTRRPNTEAF
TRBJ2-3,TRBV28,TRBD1,ASSPPTTGEDTQY
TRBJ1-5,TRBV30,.,AWNPGHNHQPQH
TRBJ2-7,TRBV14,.,ASSPGGLLAPRPNEQY
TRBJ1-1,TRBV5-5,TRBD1,ASSLRDRNTEAF
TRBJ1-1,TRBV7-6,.,ASSLTSGRMNTEAF
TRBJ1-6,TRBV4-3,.,ASSQDRGDNSPLH
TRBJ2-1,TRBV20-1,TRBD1,SAPQGNEQF
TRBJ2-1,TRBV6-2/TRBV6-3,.,ASSYGASYEQF
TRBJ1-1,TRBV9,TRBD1,ASSPRTGRNTEAF
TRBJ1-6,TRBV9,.,ASSVGQNSYNSPLH
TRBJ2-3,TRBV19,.,ASSPTGSTDTQY
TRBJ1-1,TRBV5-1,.,ASSTSAGRNTEAF
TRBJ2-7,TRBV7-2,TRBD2,ASSSRASGGSYEQY
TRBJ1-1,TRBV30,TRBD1,AWSAQGDTEAF
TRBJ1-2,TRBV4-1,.,ASSPGGLDYGYT
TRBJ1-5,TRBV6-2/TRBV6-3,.,ASSFTGYQPQH